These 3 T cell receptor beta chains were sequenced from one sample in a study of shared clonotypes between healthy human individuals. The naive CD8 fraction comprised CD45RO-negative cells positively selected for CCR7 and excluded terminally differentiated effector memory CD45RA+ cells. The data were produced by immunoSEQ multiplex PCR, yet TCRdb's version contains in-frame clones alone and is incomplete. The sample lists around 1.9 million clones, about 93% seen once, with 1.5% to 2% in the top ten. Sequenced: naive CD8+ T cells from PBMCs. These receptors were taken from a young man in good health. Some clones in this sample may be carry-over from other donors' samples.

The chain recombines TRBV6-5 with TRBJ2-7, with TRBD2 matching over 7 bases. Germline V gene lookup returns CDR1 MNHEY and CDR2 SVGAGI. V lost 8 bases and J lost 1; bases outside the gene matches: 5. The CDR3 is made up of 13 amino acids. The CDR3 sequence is CASQTGGSYEQYF. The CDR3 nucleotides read TGTGCCAGCCAGACGGGAGGTTCCTACGAGCAGTACTTC.

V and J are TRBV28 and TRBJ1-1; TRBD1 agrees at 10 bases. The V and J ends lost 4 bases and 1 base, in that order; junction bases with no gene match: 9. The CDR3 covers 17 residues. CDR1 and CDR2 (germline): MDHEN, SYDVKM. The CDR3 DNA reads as TGTGCCAGCAGTTCAATAATTAGGGACAGGGGGAACACTGAAGCTTTCTTT. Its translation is CASSSIIRDRGNTEAFF.

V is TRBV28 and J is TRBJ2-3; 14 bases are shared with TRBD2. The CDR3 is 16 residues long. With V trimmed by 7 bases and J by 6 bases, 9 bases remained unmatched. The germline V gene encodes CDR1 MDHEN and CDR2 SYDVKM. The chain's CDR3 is CASNSGLAGGSDTQYF. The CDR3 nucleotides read TGTGCCAGCAATTCTGGACTAGCGGGAGGCTCGGATACGCAGTATTTT.